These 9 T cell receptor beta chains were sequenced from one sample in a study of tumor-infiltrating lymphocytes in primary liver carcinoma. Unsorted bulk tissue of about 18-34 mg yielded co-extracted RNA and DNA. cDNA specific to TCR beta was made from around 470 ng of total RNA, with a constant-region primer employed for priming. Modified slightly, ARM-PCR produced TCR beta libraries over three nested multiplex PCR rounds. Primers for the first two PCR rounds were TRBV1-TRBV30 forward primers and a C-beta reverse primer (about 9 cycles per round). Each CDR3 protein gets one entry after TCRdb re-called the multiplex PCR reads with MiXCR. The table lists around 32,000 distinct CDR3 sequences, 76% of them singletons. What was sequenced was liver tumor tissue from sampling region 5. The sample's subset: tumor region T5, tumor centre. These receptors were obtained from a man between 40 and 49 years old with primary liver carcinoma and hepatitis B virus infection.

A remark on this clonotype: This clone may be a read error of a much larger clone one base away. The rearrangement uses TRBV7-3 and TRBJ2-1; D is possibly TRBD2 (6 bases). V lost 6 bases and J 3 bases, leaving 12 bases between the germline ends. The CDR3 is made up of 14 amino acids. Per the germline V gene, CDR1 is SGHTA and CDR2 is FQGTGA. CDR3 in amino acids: CASSLSSGYNEQFF. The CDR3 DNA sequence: TGTGCCAGCAGTCTGAGTAGCGGCTACAATGAGCAGTTCTTC.

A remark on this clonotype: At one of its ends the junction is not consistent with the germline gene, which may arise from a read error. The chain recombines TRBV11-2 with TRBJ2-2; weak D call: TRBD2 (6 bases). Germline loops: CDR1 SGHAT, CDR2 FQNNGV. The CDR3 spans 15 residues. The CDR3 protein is CASNFAGSNAGELFF. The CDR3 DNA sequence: TGTGCCAGCAACTTTGCGGGATCGAACGCCGGGGAGCTGTTCTTT.

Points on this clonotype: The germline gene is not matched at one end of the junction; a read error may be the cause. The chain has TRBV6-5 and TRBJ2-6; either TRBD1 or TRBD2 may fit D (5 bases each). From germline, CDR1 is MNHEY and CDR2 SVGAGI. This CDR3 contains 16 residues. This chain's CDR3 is CASSYAAGSGTNVLTF. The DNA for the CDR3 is TGTGCCAGCAGTTACGCCGCAGGGTCTGGGACCAATGTCCTGACTTTC.

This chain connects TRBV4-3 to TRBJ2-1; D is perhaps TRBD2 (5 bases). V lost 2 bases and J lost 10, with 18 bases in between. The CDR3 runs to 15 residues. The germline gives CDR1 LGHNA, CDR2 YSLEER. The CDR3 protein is CASSQIRGPIREQFF. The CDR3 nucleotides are TGCGCCAGCAGCCAAATCAGAGGGCCGATAAGGGAGCAGTTCTTC.

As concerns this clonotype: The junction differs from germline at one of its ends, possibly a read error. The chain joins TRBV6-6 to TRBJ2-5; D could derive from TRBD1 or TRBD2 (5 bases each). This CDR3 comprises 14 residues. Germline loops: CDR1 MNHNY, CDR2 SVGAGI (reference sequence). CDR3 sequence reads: CDSSPGGRQETQYF. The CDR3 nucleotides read TGTGACAGCAGTCCCGGCGGGCGACAGGAGACCCAGTACTTC.

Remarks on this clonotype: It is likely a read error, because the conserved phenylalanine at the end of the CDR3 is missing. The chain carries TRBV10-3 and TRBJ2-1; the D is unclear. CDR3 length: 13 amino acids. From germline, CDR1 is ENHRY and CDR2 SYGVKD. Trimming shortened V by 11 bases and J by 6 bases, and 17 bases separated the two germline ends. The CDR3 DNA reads TGTGCCGTCGGCAGGCGGCAAGTCAATGAGCAGTTCCTC. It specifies CAVGRRQVNEQFL.

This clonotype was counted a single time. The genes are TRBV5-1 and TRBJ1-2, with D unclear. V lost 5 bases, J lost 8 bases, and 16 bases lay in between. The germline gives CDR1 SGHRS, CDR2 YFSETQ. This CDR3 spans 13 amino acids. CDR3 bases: TGCGCCAGCAGTTTGACCAATGTTATCGGCTACACCTTC. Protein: CASSLTNVIGYTF. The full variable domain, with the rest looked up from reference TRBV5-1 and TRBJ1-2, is KAGVTQTPRYLIKTRGQQVTLSCSPISGHRSVSWYQQTPGQGLQFLFEYFSETQRNKGNFPGRFSGRQFSNSRSEMNVSTLELGDSALYLCASSLTNVIGYTFGSGTRLTVV.

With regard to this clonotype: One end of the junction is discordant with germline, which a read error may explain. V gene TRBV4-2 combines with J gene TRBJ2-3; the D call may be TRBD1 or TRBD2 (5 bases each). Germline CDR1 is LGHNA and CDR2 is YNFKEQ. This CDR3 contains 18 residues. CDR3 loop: CASSQVALLVGATDTRYF. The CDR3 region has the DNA TGTGCAAGCAGCCAAGTGGCGCTTCTAGTGGGAGCGACAGATACGCGGTATTTT.

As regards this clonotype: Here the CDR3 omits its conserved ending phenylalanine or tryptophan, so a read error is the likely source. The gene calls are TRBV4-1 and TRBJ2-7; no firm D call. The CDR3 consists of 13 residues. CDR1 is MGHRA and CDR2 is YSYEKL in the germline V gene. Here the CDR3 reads CTSSPGRWYEQYL. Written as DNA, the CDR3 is TGCACCAGCAGCCCGGGCCGTTGGTATGAGCAGTACCTC.